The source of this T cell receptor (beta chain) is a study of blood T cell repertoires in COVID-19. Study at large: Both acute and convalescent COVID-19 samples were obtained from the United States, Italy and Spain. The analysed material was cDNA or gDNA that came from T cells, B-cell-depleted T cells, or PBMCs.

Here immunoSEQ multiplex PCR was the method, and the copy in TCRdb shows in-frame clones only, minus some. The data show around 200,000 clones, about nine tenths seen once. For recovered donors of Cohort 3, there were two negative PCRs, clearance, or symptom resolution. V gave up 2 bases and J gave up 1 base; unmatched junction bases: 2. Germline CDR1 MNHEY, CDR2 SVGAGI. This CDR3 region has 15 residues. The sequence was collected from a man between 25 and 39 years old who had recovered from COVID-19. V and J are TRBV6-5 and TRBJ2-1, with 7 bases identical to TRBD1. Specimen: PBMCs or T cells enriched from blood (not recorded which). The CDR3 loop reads CASSYAGGSYNEQFF. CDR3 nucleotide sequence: TGTGCCAGCAGTTACGCAGGGGGATCCTACAATGAGCAGTTCTTC.